The 14 T cell receptor beta chains in this list originate from one sample, sequenced in a study of identifying expanded T cells in peripheral blood. Repertoires were generated with immunoSEQ multiplex PCR, while TCRdb's copy carries only in-frame clones and drops some. The table has about 94,000 clones, around 90% seen once. The sequenced material came from blood. These receptor sequences come from a person between 18 and 75 years old in good health.

The chain employs TRBV5-1 and TRBJ1-1; TRBD1 agrees at 11 bases. Losses at the gene ends were 0 bases for V and 5 bases for J; bases not matched to a gene: 3. This CDR3 has 15 residues. Germline V lookup: CDR1 SGHRS, CDR2 YFSETQ. The CDR3 bases are TGCGCCAGCAGCTTGGGGACAGGGGGCTTTACTGAAGCTTTCTTT. Amino acid sequence: CASSLGTGGFTEAFF.

The chain joins TRBV5-1 to TRBJ2-7; D gene unclear. The V end lost 0 bases, the J end lost 6 bases, and 7 bases lay between the germline ends. Germline V gene lookup returns CDR1 SGHRS and CDR2 YFSETQ. CDR3 length: 12 residues. The CDR3 sequence is CASSLGTREQYF. CDR3 bases: TGCGCCAGCAGCTTGGGCACGCGCGAGCAGTACTTC. Using reference TRBV5-1 and TRBJ2-7 for the parts outside the CDR3, the full variable domain is KAGVTQTPRYLIKTRGQQVTLSCSPISGHRSVSWYQQTPGQGLQFLFEYFSETQRNKGNFPGRFSGRQFSNSRSEMNVSTLELGDSALYLCASSLGTREQYFGPGTRLTVT.

The chain combines TRBV28 with TRBJ1-1; D perhaps matches TRBD1 (5 bases). Deletions cut 7 bases from V and 5 bases from J, with 17 bases between. The CDR3 length is 14 residues. Germline CDR1 is MDHEN and CDR2 is SYDVKM. CDR3 DNA sequence: TGTGCCAGCACCTTTTTGCAGGGTGGGACTGAAGCTTTCTTT. This sequence encodes CASTFLQGGTEAFF.

J is TRBJ2-2 and V is TRBV18, with D unclear. This CDR3 spans 13 amino acids. Germline V gene lookup returns CDR1 KGHSH and CDR2 LQKENI. With 3 bases removed from V and 6 bases from J, the gap between germline ends came to 8 bases. The CDR3 DNA reads as TGTGCCAGCTCACCCGGGCTGTCCGGGGAGCTGTTTTTT. As protein: CASSPGLSGELFF. Drawing the rest from reference TRBV18 and TRBJ2-2, the complete variable domain is NAGVMQNPRHLVRRRGQEARLRCSPMKGHSHVYWYRQLPEEGLKFMVYLQKENIIDESGMPKERFSAEFPKEGPSILRIQQVVRGDSAAYFCASSPGLSGELFFGEGSRLTVL.

This CDR3 is CASSPRTGGNSPLHF. The CDR3 DNA reads as TGTGCCAGCAGCCCAAGGACAGGCGGCAATTCACCCCTCCACTTT. The chain is built from TRBV9 and TRBJ1-6; 7 nucleotides agree with TRBD1. Trimming removed 4 bases from V and 7 bases from J; junction bases left unmatched: 8. CDR3 size: 15 residues. Germline lookup yields CDR1 SGDLS and CDR2 YYNGEE.

J is TRBJ2-7 and V is TRBV5-1; D is unclear. CDR3 length: 11 amino acids. V gave up 1 base and J gave up 5 bases, with 4 bases separating them. Looked up from germline, CDR1 is SGHRS and CDR2 is YFSETQ. The chain's CDR3 is CASSLTHEQYF. The CDR3 region has the DNA TGCGCCAGCAGCTTGACCCACGAGCAGTACTTC.

This clone was detected only a few times. V usage is TRBV27 and J usage is TRBJ2-1; TRBD1 aligns across 10 bases. With 4 bases clipped from V and 7 bases from J, the junction kept 7 bases outside the gene matches. CDR1 is MNHEY and CDR2 is SMNVEV in the germline V gene (reference sequence). This CDR3 is 15 amino acids long. For the CDR3, the DNA is TGTGCCAGCAGTTCAACCCGGGACAGGGGAAATGAGCAGTTCTTC. It yields the protein CASSSTRDRGNEQFF.

This rearrangement joins TRBV5-1 to TRBJ2-1, with 10 bases that match TRBD2. Germline CDR1 and CDR2: SGHRS and YFSETQ. Trimming cost V 3 bases and J 7 bases; bases outside gene matches: 7. CDR3 length: 15 residues. The CDR3, as DNA: TGCGCCAGCAGCTCAGGGACTAGCGTCAGGAATGAGCAGTTCTTC. It codes for CASSSGTSVRNEQFF.

This clone was seen a single time. This chain uses TRBV6-5 with TRBJ2-7; 11 bases match TRBD2. This CDR3 contains 16 residues. After removal of 0 bases from V and 3 bases from J, the junction contained 4 bases not matched to a gene. Germline V gives CDR1 MNHEY, CDR2 SVGAGI. CDR3 bases: TGTGCCAGCAGTTACTCACTAGCGGGAGTGAGCTACGAGCAGTACTTC. This gives the protein CASSYSLAGVSYEQYF.

The chain combines TRBV5-1 with TRBJ1-6; D is ambiguous. Germline-derived CDR1 and CDR2 are SGHRS and YFSETQ. V was clipped by 2 bases and J by 5 bases, with 17 bases between them. The CDR3 contains 17 residues. The CDR3 DNA reads as TGCGCCAGCAGCTTCATGACCGGACCGGGCGATAATTCACCCCTCCACTTT. This encodes CASSFMTGPGDNSPLHF.

A word on this clone: At one boundary the junction diverges from the germline segment, which might be a read error. The rearrangement joins TRBV19 to TRBJ1-5, with D unclear. The CDR3 is 13 amino acids. Looked up from germline, CDR1 is LNHDA and CDR2 is SQIVND (reference sequence). The CDR3 DNA reads as TGTGCCAGTCGCCCGGCAGGCAAGCAGCCCCAGCATTTT. This translates into CASRPAGKQPQHF.

This chain connects TRBV19 to TRBJ2-5; D remains ambiguous. There are 14 residues in the CDR3. Germline CDR1 and CDR2: LNHDA and SQIVND (reference sequence). Trimming pared 4 bases from V and 5 bases from J, leaving 14 bases between. CDR3 bases: TGTGCCAGTAGTACCAGTTTCTCCTCGGAGACCCAGTACTTC. It encodes CASSTSFSSETQYF. Full variable domain (remainder filled in from reference TRBV19 and TRBJ2-5): DGGITQSPKYLFRKEGQNVTLSCEQNLNHDAMYWYRQDPGQGLRLIYYSQIVNDFQKGDIAEGYSVSREKKESFPLTVTSAQKNPTAFYLCASSTSFSSETQYFGPGTRLLVL.

The chain recombines TRBV29-1 with TRBJ1-1; the D is unclear. This CDR3 is built from 14 residues. The ends were cut back, 4 bases at V and 2 bases at J, with 14 bases in the middle. Germline CDR1 reads SQVTM; CDR2 reads ANQGSEA. CDR3 sequence (DNA): TGCAGCGTTGGTTTGATGGTCCAAAACACTGAAGCTTTCTTT. Translated: CSVGLMVQNTEAFF.

This rearrangement joins TRBV30 to TRBJ2-5, with no clear D. CDR3 size: 12 residues. The V end was cut by 5 bases, the J end by 5 bases, with 12 bases between. Germline V lookup: CDR1 GTSNPN, CDR2 SVGIG (reference sequence). This CDR3 is CAWRLSTETQYF. The CDR3 DNA reads as TGTGCCTGGCGGCTATCGACGGAGACCCAGTACTTC.